What follows are 8 T cell receptor beta chains derived from one specimen sequenced in a study of blood T cells in healthy people across ages. The authors ran a second PCR of roughly 6 to 12 cycles using a sample-barcoded 5' primer and a J-beta primer mix. MiXCR was run by TCRdb on the 5' RACE reads, yielding one entry per CDR3 protein. The table lists hundreds of thousands of distinct CDR3 sequences, over 20% of them singletons. The sequenced sample was blood. The receptor set was obtained from a man aged 65-85 years in good health.

Comment on this clonotype: This clone may be a read error of a much larger clone one base away. The V gene is TRBV30, the J gene TRBJ1-4, with 8 bases lining up with TRBD1. Looked up from germline, CDR1 is GTSNPN and CDR2 is SVGIG (reference sequence). Trimming took 2 bases from V and 0 from J; bases not matched to a gene: 5. The CDR3 runs to 16 residues. The DNA of the CDR3 is TGTGCCTGGAGTAGGGACAGGACCACAACTAATGAAAAACTGTTTTTT. Its protein product is CAWSRDRTTTNEKLFF.

This clonotype was detected only a few times. J is TRBJ1-1 and V is TRBV6-1; D gene uncertain. Germline V CDR1 and CDR2: MNHNS, SASEGT. Trimming shortened V by 5 bases and J by 3 bases, and 16 bases separated the two germline ends. CDR3 length equals 15 residues. CDR3 protein: CASSTRTHGDTEAFF. The CDR3 nucleotides read TGTGCCAGCAGTACCCGGACGCATGGGGACACTGAAGCTTTCTTT.

This chain joins TRBV12-3 or TRBV12-4 and TRBJ2-1; 10 positions match TRBD2. The J segment lost 7 bases and the V segment lost 1 base, leaving 7 bases of the junction unmatched. The CDR3 length is 16 residues. The CDR3 here is CASSLGASGSLNEQFF. CDR3 sequence (DNA): TGTGCCAGCAGTTTAGGGGCTAGCGGGAGTCTAAATGAGCAGTTCTTC.

In regard to this clonotype: This could be a read error, since a much larger clone is one nucleotide away. The chain couples TRBV12-3 or TRBV12-4 to TRBJ2-5; a possible D gene is TRBD1 (5 bases). This CDR3 region has 15 residues. CDR3 sequence: CAGSLATAGWETQYF. CDR3 nucleotide sequence: TGTGCCGGCAGTTTAGCAACGGCAGGGTGGGAGACCCAGTACTTC.

The V and J genes are TRBV5-1 and TRBJ1-1; 7 bases align to TRBD1. The CDR3 runs to 17 residues. The V gene end was trimmed by 1 base and the J gene end by 0 bases; junction bases not matched to a gene: 9. In germline, CDR1 is SGHRS, CDR2 YFSETQ. The CDR3 DNA is TGCGCCAGCAGCTTGCGAGGGGGCTTTGAAATGAACACTGAAGCTTTCTTT. Translated, it gives CASSLRGGFEMNTEAFF.

This clonotype has just a few counts. The V and J genes are TRBV20-1 and TRBJ1-1, with D perhaps TRBD1 (5 bases). Trimming stripped 0 bases from V and 1 base from J, with 15 bases between. The germline gives CDR1 DFQATT, CDR2 SNEGSKA (reference sequence). CDR3 length: 16 residues. The CDR3 DNA is TGCAGTGCTAGAGATCCCGGGACTGCGGAGAACACTGAAGCTTTCTTT. Protein sequence: CSARDPGTAENTEAFF.

The chain joins TRBV7-2 to TRBJ2-7, with D possibly TRBD2 on 6 matching bases. CDR1 SGHTA and CDR2 FQGNSA come from the germline V gene. The CDR3 contains 16 residues. Trimming removed 1 base at V and 0 bases at J, with 13 bases between. CDR3 region: CASSLDPSASSYEQYF. The CDR3 DNA reads TGTGCCAGCAGCTTAGATCCTAGCGCGAGCTCCTACGAGCAGTACTTC. The whole variable domain, filled in from reference TRBV7-2 and TRBJ2-7, reads GAGVSQSPSNKVTEKGKDVELRCDPISGHTALYWYRQSLGQGLEFLIYFQGNSAPDKSGLPSDRFSAERTGGSVSTLTIQRTQQEDSAVYLCASSLDPSASSYEQYFGPGTRLTVT.

This sequence joins TRBV20-1 and TRBJ1-4; 7 nucleotides line up with TRBD1. The V and J ends lost 5 bases and 4 bases, in that order; junction bases with no gene match: 4. The CDR3 length is 13 residues. Germline lookup yields CDR1 DFQATT and CDR2 SNEGSKA (reference sequence). The CDR3 loop is CSAHDRVNEKLFF. Here the CDR3 DNA reads TGCAGTGCTCACGACAGGGTTAATGAAAAACTGTTTTTT.